The 29 T cell receptor beta chains below all came from one sample that was sequenced in a study of regulatory T cells in long-lasting Graves disease. Regarding time point: persistent/refractory GD, antithyroid drugs over 5 years with positive TRAb. Generation of the TCR library employed RNA extracted from PBMCs. TCR beta libraries were built with iRepertoire HTBI primers and Arm-PCR of CDR3 regions. From the multiplex PCR reads, TCRdb called clonotypes with MiXCR, one entry per CDR3 protein. The table has about 290,000 distinct CDR3 sequences, around 21% seen once. The sample in question was peripheral blood mononuclear cells (PBMCs), obtained when the disease was refractory, from a patient treated with antithyroid drugs. All receptors derive from a female donor with Graves disease.

The sample holds many counts of this clonotype. The chain uses TRBV12-3 or TRBV12-4 and TRBJ1-3; D is ambiguous. There are 16 residues in the CDR3. Trimming stripped 6 bases from V and 1 base from J, with 16 bases between. CDR3 sequence (DNA): TGTGCCAGCAGCCCATTAGCGTCGGAGTCTGGAAACACCATATATTTT. It encodes CASSPLASESGNTIYF.

About this clonotype itself: Since no conserved phenylalanine or tryptophan closes the CDR3, a read error is the likely cause. The DNA is left out, because the CDR3 cannot be placed on it with certainty; the CDR3 is given as TCRdb lists it. J is TRBJ2-3 and V is TRBV5-1; TRBD1, the table's D call, lacks a check against the DNA. Germline CDR1 and CDR2: SGHRS and YFSETQ. The CDR3 spans 13 amino acids, including both terminal residues. The CDR3 here is CASSSSTGYEQYL.

This clonotype was seen repeatedly, ten times or more. This CDR3 is CASSEEVLEKLFF. CDR3 coding DNA: TGTGCCAGCAGTGAAGAGGTACTGGAAAAACTGTTTTTT. This sequence joins TRBV2 and TRBJ1-4; D unclear. V lost 1 base, J lost 8 bases, and 8 bases lay in between. Germline V gene data show CDR1 as SNHLY and CDR2 as FYNNEI. This CDR3 region has 13 residues.

The chain uses TRBV13 and TRBJ2-5; TRBD2 matches at 9 bases. Germline assignment: CDR1 PRHDT and CDR2 FYEKMQ (reference sequence). The V and J ends lost 3 bases and 7 bases, in that order; junction bases with no gene match: 15. The CDR3 loop spans 17 amino acids. The CDR3, as DNA: TGTGCCAGCAGCTTTGTGGCGGGAGGGCAACCCGGGGTGACCCAGTACTTC. It yields the protein CASSFVAGGQPGVTQYF.

The CDR3 is CATSRDRGQIEQYF. The CDR3 DNA is TGTGCCACCAGCAGAGACAGGGGGCAAATCGAGCAGTACTTC. The chain employs TRBV15 and TRBJ2-7, with 8 bases that match TRBD1. The junction had 4 bases not matched to a gene; V was cut back by 0 bases and J by 6 bases. This CDR3 has 14 amino acids. CDR1 LNHNV and CDR2 YYDKDF come from the germline V gene (reference sequence). Combining the CDR3 with reference TRBV15 and TRBJ2-7 gives the whole variable domain DAMVIQNPRYQVTQFGKPVTLSCSQTLNHNVMYWYQQKSSQAPKLLFHYYDKDFNNEADTPDNFQSRRPNTSFCFLDIRSPGLGDTAMYLCATSRDRGQIEQYFGPGTRLTVT.

The CDR3 region is CASSPLDGLRSGNTIYF. The CDR3 DNA sequence: TGTGCCAGCAGTCCTCTGGACGGCCTAAGATCTGGAAACACCATATATTTT. This chain links TRBV6-1 with TRBJ1-3; D is undetermined. The V end was cut by 5 bases, the J end by 1 base, with 18 bases between. Germline V CDR1 and CDR2: MNHNS, SASEGT. The CDR3 runs 17 residues.

This clonotype was seen more than once but under ten times. This could be a read error, since a much larger clone is one nucleotide away. This chain links TRBV11-2 with TRBJ2-7; 11 positions match TRBD1. The CDR3 is 13 amino acids. The V gene's germline CDR1 is SGHAT and CDR2 FQNNGV. J lost 9 bases, V lost 7 bases, and 8 bases had no gene match. The CDR3 loop reads CASNRDRGNGQYF. The CDR3 nucleotides read TGTGCCAGCAACCGGGACAGGGGGAACGGGCAGTACTTC. The entire variable domain, with the rest obtained from reference TRBV11-2 and TRBJ2-7, is as follows: EAGVAQSPRYKIIEKRQSVAFWCNPISGHATLYWYQQILGQGPKLLIQFQNNGVVDDSQLPKDRFSAERLKGVDSTLKIQPAKLEDSAVYLCASNRDRGNGQYFGPGTRLTVT.

This clonotype was recorded many times. The chain recombines TRBV30 with TRBJ1-4, with TRBD1 matching over 7 bases. Germline CDR1 reads GTSNPN; CDR2 reads SVGIG (reference sequence). This CDR3 comprises 15 residues. The trim removed 4 bases at V and 4 bases at J, leaving 9 bases unmatched. CDR3 sequence (DNA): TGTGCCTGGAACCCGAGGGCAGGGGGTAATGAAAAACTGTTTTTT. Translation gives CAWNPRAGGNEKLFF.

This clonotype was detected ten times or more. The chain couples TRBV28 to TRBJ1-5; 8 bases fit TRBD1. Per germline, CDR1 MDHEN and CDR2 SYDVKM. Germline trimming cut 6 bases from V and 4 bases from J; bases unmatched to any gene: 11. This CDR3 comprises 16 residues. CDR3 sequence (DNA): TGTGCCAGCAGCCGTTTGGACAGGGAGGAGAATCAGCCCCAGCATTTT. Translating it yields CASSRLDREENQPQHF.

This clonotype was counted only a few times. The chain joins TRBV4-2 to TRBJ1-2; D gene ambiguous. The CDR3 sequence is 12 residues long. CDR1 is LGHNA, CDR2 YNFKEQ, per germline. V lost 5 bases and J 6 bases, leaving 10 bases between the germline ends. This CDR3 reads CASSSRPDGYTF. DNA of the CDR3: TGTGCCAGCAGCAGCCGGCCGGATGGCTACACCTTC.

This clonotype was found many times. The chain employs TRBV7-9 and TRBJ1-4; tentative D call: TRBD1 (6 bases). Trimming removed 4 bases at V and 3 bases at J, with 9 bases between. The CDR3 loop spans 14 amino acids. CDR1 is SEHNR and CDR2 is FQNEAQ in the germline V gene (reference sequence). In nucleotides, the CDR3 is TGTGCCAGCAGCTCGGGGGCGGCTAATGAAAAACTGTTTTTT. It translates to CASSSGAANEKLFF.

This clonotype occurred many times. The chain recombines TRBV28 with TRBJ2-7; D is unresolved. CDR3 length: 11 residues. Trimming took off 7 bases at V and 3 bases at J, with 7 bases between the two ends. From germline, CDR1 is MDHEN and CDR2 SYDVKM. CDR3: CASTIGYEQYF. In DNA form, the CDR3 reads TGTGCCAGCACTATCGGCTACGAGCAGTACTTC.

Ten or more counts support this clonotype. The rearrangement uses TRBV6-1 and TRBJ1-1; the match to TRBD1 covers 7 bases. CDR1 and CDR2 from the germline V gene are MNHNS and SASEGT. The length of the CDR3 is 14 residues. V gave up 5 bases and J gave up 3 bases; unmatched junction bases: 6. CDR3 coding DNA: TGTGCCAGCAGTAATAACAGGGGAGACACTGAAGCTTTCTTT. Translating it yields CASSNNRGDTEAFF.

This sequence joins TRBV6-5 and TRBJ2-5, with 10 nucleotides matching TRBD2. Germline V lookup: CDR1 MNHEY, CDR2 SVGAGI. There are 16 residues in the CDR3. V trimming: 2 bases; J trimming: 5 bases; junction bases outside the gene matches: 8. The CDR3 DNA follows: TGTGCCAGCAGTTACGGTCTAGCGGGAGTCGTTGAGACCCAGTACTTC. It encodes CASSYGLAGVVETQYF.

About this clonotype: A read error may explain this, as a much larger clone is one base away. Given the absence of the conserved phenylalanine or tryptophan at the CDR3 end, a read error is likely. V usage is TRBV7-2 and J usage is TRBJ2-7; D gene uncertain. The germline V and J ends were trimmed by 6 bases and 4 bases, with 10 bases remaining between them. The CDR3 is 12 amino acids. Germline CDR1 and CDR2: SGHTA and FQGNSA. The CDR3: CASRDGSYEQYL. CDR3 DNA: TGTGCCAGCAGAGACGGAAGTTACGAGCAGTACCTC.

V and J are TRBV7-9 and TRBJ2-7; TRBD1 matches at 7 bases. CDR1 and CDR2 (germline): SEHNR, FQNEAQ (reference sequence). The CDR3 loop spans 14 amino acids. The junction had 11 bases not matched to a gene; V was cut back by 5 bases and J by 7 bases. CDR3 protein: CASSHRDSPGEQYF. The CDR3 DNA reads TGTGCCAGCAGCCACCGGGACAGTCCAGGAGAGCAGTACTTC.

For this clonotype: A much larger clone sits a single nucleotide away, making a read error possible. This chain joins TRBV9 and TRBJ2-5, with 7 bases lining up with TRBD1. The germline V gene has CDR1 SGDLS and CDR2 YYNGEE. This CDR3 comprises 15 residues. The CDR3 DNA reads TGTGCCGGCAGCGCCACGACAGGGAGCCAAGAGACCCAGTACTTC. Protein sequence: CAGSATTGSQETQYF.

This clonotype was counted a few times. The chain uses TRBV2 and TRBJ1-6; D ambiguous. The germline gives CDR1 SNHLY, CDR2 FYNNEI. Trimming removed 6 bases at V and 13 bases at J, with 7 bases between. The CDR3 consists of 10 residues. CDR3 loop: CASRGIPLHF. Written as DNA, the CDR3 is TGTGCCAGCAGGGGTATCCCCCTCCACTTT.

The chain has TRBV4-3 and TRBJ2-5, with D uncertain. This CDR3 is built from 16 residues. From germline, CDR1 is LGHNA and CDR2 YSLEER. The ends were cut back, 4 bases at V and 4 bases at J, with 19 bases in the middle. The CDR3 protein is CASSRSVVAYGETQYF. The CDR3 DNA follows: TGCGCCAGCAGCCGTTCTGTGGTCGCCTACGGAGAGACCCAGTACTTC.

Details on this clonotype: This may come from a read error, since a much larger clone is one base off. V usage is TRBV28 and J usage is TRBJ1-2; D unresolved. The CDR3 runs 11 residues. CDR1 is MDHEN, CDR2 SYDVKM, per germline. Written as DNA, the CDR3 is TGTGCCAGCAGTTACCTGGGTGGCCACACCTTC. This sequence encodes CASSYLGGHTF.

V is TRBV7-8 and J is TRBJ2-2; 15 bases map to TRBD2. This CDR3 is 19 amino acids long. Looked up from germline, CDR1 is SGHVS and CDR2 is FQNEAQ. The J segment lost 2 bases and the V segment lost 5 bases, leaving 9 bases of the junction unmatched. The CDR3 region has the DNA TGTGCCAGCAGCCGCGGACTAGCGGGAGGGCCCATTAACACCGGGGAGCTGTTTTTT. This sequence encodes CASSRGLAGGPINTGELFF.

This clonotype has only a few counts. The V gene is TRBV20-1, the J gene TRBJ2-7; 10 bases align to TRBD2. From germline, CDR1 is DFQATT and CDR2 SNEGSKA (reference sequence). CDR3 size: 14 residues. The V segment lost 5 bases and the J segment 9 bases; nucleotides outside the gene matches: 13. CDR3 in DNA: TGCAGTGCTTGGACTAGCGGTACTTCTACGGGGCAGTACTTC. Residues: CSAWTSGTSTGQYF.

This clonotype was recorded a few times. CDR3 protein: CASSLVGTRETQYF. The CDR3 DNA reads as TGTGCCAGCAGCTTGGTAGGGACTCGAGAGACCCAGTACTTC. The rearrangement joins TRBV7-9 to TRBJ2-5, with D possibly matching TRBD2 (6 bases). V was pared by 3 bases and J by 4 bases, with 12 bases between. Per the germline V gene, CDR1 is SEHNR and CDR2 is FQNEAQ (reference sequence). The CDR3 length is 14 residues.

The CDR3 DNA sequence: TGCGCCAGCAGCTTACCAGGGGACTCCTACGAGCAGTACTTC. Translation gives CASSLPGDSYEQYF. The chain joins TRBV5-1 to TRBJ2-7; perhaps TRBD1 as D (6 bases). There are 14 residues in the CDR3. The V and J ends lost 2 bases and 0 bases respectively, with 9 bases between them. The germline V gene encodes CDR1 SGHRS and CDR2 YFSETQ. Looking up the rest from reference TRBV5-1 and TRBJ2-7 gives the full variable domain: KAGVTQTPRYLIKTRGQQVTLSCSPISGHRSVSWYQQTPGQGLQFLFEYFSETQRNKGNFPGRFSGRQFSNSRSEMNVSTLELGDSALYLCASSLPGDSYEQYFGPGTRLTVT.

This clonotype was seen at least ten times. The chain has TRBV7-3 and TRBJ2-5; D is unresolved. Germline V gene sequence: CDR1 SGHTA, CDR2 FQGTGA. The CDR3 loop spans 13 amino acids. Between the trimmed V and J ends, which lost 3 bases and 2 bases, there was a span of 7 bases. The CDR3: CASSFGAQETQYF. As DNA, the CDR3 is TGTGCCAGCAGCTTCGGCGCTCAAGAGACCCAGTACTTC. Variable domain in full (rest from reference TRBV7-3 and TRBJ2-5): GAGVSQTPSNKVTEKGKYVELRCDPISGHTALYWYRQSLGQGPEFLIYFQGTGAADDSGLPNDRFFAVRPEGSVSTLKIQRTERGDSAVYLCASSFGAQETQYFGPGTRLLVL.

This clonotype was detected once. The chain joins TRBV9 to TRBJ2-5, with 14 bases matching TRBD2. Germline CDR1 is SGDLS and CDR2 is YYNGEE. The CDR3 extends over 15 amino acids. V lost 6 bases, J lost 3 bases, and 4 bases stayed unmatched. CDR3 loop: CASKSGLAGEETQYF. CDR3 in DNA: TGTGCCAGCAAATCGGGACTAGCGGGGGAAGAGACCCAGTACTTC.

The chain carries TRBV6-2 or TRBV6-3 and TRBJ2-2, with TRBD2 matching 7 bases. The J segment lost 0 bases and the V segment lost 2 bases, leaving 12 bases of the junction unmatched. This CDR3 is 19 amino acids long. Germline assignment: CDR1 MNHEY and CDR2 SVGEGT. In nucleotides, the CDR3 is TGTGCCAGCAGTTACGAGGCTAGCGGAGGGGACCCGAACACCGGGGAGCTGTTTTTT. Protein product: CASSYEASGGDPNTGELFF.

This clonotype has just a few counts. This sequence joins TRBV11-2 and TRBJ2-7; 8 positions match TRBD1. Germline CDR1 and CDR2: SGHAT and FQNNGV. CDR3 length: 14 residues. The trim removed 5 bases at V and 6 bases at J, leaving 9 bases unmatched. CDR3: CASSPRTGRVEQYF. The CDR3 DNA reads TGTGCCAGCAGCCCTCGGACAGGGAGAGTCGAGCAGTACTTC.

J is TRBJ1-2 and V is TRBV29-1, with TRBD1 as a possible D gene (5 bases). The germline V gene has CDR1 SQVTM and CDR2 ANQGSEA. The CDR3 spans 13 residues. V lost 7 bases and J lost 8, with 20 bases in between. The CDR3 sequence is CSASVQGGPGYTF. CDR3 in DNA: TGCAGCGCCTCGGTCCAGGGCGGCCCGGGCTACACCTTC.